Each of the 20 T cell receptor beta chains below was sequenced from the same sample in a study of T cell responses to AZD1222 COVID-19 vaccine. Assay used: immunoSEQ multiplex PCR; TCRdb lists only in-frame clones, some missing. The table shows over 100,000 clones, with roughly nine tenths occurring only once. Source: peripheral blood, taken 28 days after the second AZD1222 dose. These receptors all stem from an adult who received the AZD1222 COVID-19 vaccine.

V usage is TRBV30 and J usage is TRBJ1-5; D uncertain. Deletions cut 1 base from V and 0 bases from J, with 7 bases between. This CDR3 is 14 amino acids long. Germline values: CDR1 GTSNPN, CDR2 SVGIG (reference sequence). CDR3 sequence reads: CAWSALNSNQPQHF. The CDR3 DNA follows: TGTGCCTGGAGTGCCCTAAATAGCAATCAGCCCCAGCATTTT.

The chain combines TRBV5-4 with TRBJ1-4; D remains ambiguous. Trimming removed 1 base from V and 8 bases from J, with 9 bases in between. Looked up from germline, CDR1 is SGHNT and CDR2 is YYREEE (reference sequence). The CDR3 runs 13 residues. The CDR3 loop is CASSLLREEKLFF. Here the CDR3 DNA reads TGTGCCAGCAGCTTGTTGCGCGAAGAAAAACTGTTTTTT.

This chain links TRBV5-1 with TRBJ1-2, with 9 positions matching TRBD1. Trimming cost V 0 bases and J 4 bases; bases outside gene matches: 10. The germline CDR1 and CDR2 sequences are SGHRS and YFSETQ. The CDR3 covers 17 residues. The CDR3 protein is CASSLDVGQGGTYGYTF. DNA for the CDR3: TGCGCCAGCAGCTTGGACGTGGGACAGGGCGGTACCTATGGCTACACCTTC.

The chain employs TRBV3-1 (or the pseudogene TRBV3-2) and TRBJ2-5; D call uncertain. Germline loops: CDR1 LGHDT, CDR2 YNNKEL (reference sequence). V was shortened by 2 bases and J by 2 bases, with 3 bases between the two germline ends. The CDR3 consists of 12 residues. CDR3 in DNA: TGTGCCAGCAGCCAACAGCAAGAGACCCAGTACTTC. Its translation is CASSQQQETQYF.

The genes are TRBV5-1 and TRBJ1-5; D might be TRBD1 (6 bases). CDR3 length: 14 amino acids. Trimming left V 4 bases short and J 9 bases short, with 17 bases between. Germline V gene sequence: CDR1 SGHRS, CDR2 YFSETQ. The CDR3 nucleotides read TGCGCCAGCAGCGAGGACAGCGGGGATCGGCCCCAGCATTTT. It encodes CASSEDSGDRPQHF.

The chain combines TRBV7-2 with TRBJ2-5, with TRBD2 matching 8 bases. This CDR3 spans 14 amino acids. The germline V gene has CDR1 SGHTA and CDR2 FQGNSA. Trimming cost V 5 bases and J 2 bases; bases outside gene matches: 4. CDR3 bases: TGTGCCAGCAGCCGGGGGGGGGCACAAGAGACCCAGTACTTC. It codes for CASSRGGAQETQYF.

The chain has TRBV3-1 (or the pseudogene TRBV3-2) and TRBJ1-4; unclear D gene. Looked up from germline, CDR1 is LGHDT and CDR2 is YNNKEL (reference sequence). CDR3 length: 16 amino acids. V was pared by 1 base and J by 1 base, with 10 bases between. For the CDR3, the DNA is TGTGCCAGCAGCCAAGTCCTTGGTGTAACTAATGAAAAACTGTTTTTT. Protein sequence: CASSQVLGVTNEKLFF.

The gene calls are TRBV6-5 and TRBJ1-5; 7 nucleotides line up with TRBD1. The CDR3 covers 13 residues. The V gene's germline CDR1 is MNHEY and CDR2 SVGAGI. J was trimmed by 5 bases and V by 8 bases; bases with no gene match: 6. The CDR3 DNA is TGTGCCAGCGGGACAGTGCGGGATCAGCCCCAGCATTTT. Translation: CASGTVRDQPQHF.

This rearrangement joins TRBV9 to TRBJ2-2, with D tentatively TRBD2 (6 bases). V lost 4 bases to trimming and J lost 4 bases, with 17 bases between them. Per germline, CDR1 SGDLS and CDR2 YYNGEE. This CDR3 has 16 residues. The CDR3 protein is CASSPRLESITGELFF. CDR3 nucleotide sequence: TGTGCCAGCAGCCCTAGACTAGAATCAATCACCGGGGAGCTGTTTTTT.

This sequence joins TRBV15 and TRBJ1-5; D unresolved. V was clipped by 3 bases and J by 4 bases, with 13 bases between them. The germline V gene has CDR1 LNHNV and CDR2 YYDKDF (reference sequence). This CDR3 is built from 15 residues. CDR3 nucleotide sequence: TGTGCCACCAGCAGTCTTCTGACCGGGAATCAGCCCCAGCATTTT. It translates to CATSSLLTGNQPQHF. Combining the CDR3 with reference TRBV15 and TRBJ1-5 gives the whole variable domain DAMVIQNPRYQVTQFGKPVTLSCSQTLNHNVMYWYQQKSSQAPKLLFHYYDKDFNNEADTPDNFQSRRPNTSFCFLDIRSPGLGDTAMYLCATSSLLTGNQPQHFGDGTRLSIL.

The chain has TRBV6-5 and TRBJ1-5, with D uncertain. The germline CDR1 and CDR2 sequences are MNHEY and SVGAGI. The CDR3 is 15 amino acids. The V end was cut by 1 base, the J end by 6 bases, with 13 bases between. The CDR3 bases are TGTGCCAGCAGTTACTTCCCTCGGGTCGGTCAGCCCCAGCATTTT. This sequence encodes CASSYFPRVGQPQHF.

CDR3 residues: CASSPTEESYGYTF. The DNA of the CDR3 is TGTGCCAGCTCACCAACAGAAGAAAGCTATGGCTACACCTTC. The chain has TRBV18 and TRBJ1-2; D is undetermined. The germline V gene has CDR1 KGHSH and CDR2 LQKENI. Trimming removed 2 bases from V and 4 bases from J, with 11 bases in between. The CDR3 sequence is 14 residues long.

J is TRBJ2-3 and V is TRBV7-2; 9 bases match TRBD2. The V segment lost 1 base and the J segment 1 base; nucleotides outside the gene matches: 3. The germline V gene has CDR1 SGHTA and CDR2 FQGNSA. This CDR3 is built from 16 residues. The CDR3 DNA sequence: TGTGCCAGCAGCTTAGGAGCTAGCGGGGGCACAGATACGCAGTATTTT. It yields the protein CASSLGASGGTDTQYF.

The V and J genes are TRBV19 and TRBJ1-1; D may be TRBD1 (6 bases). The V end lost 6 bases, the J end lost 5 bases, and 13 bases lay between the germline ends. The CDR3 is 13 amino acids. From germline, CDR1 is LNHDA and CDR2 SQIVND (reference sequence). The CDR3 DNA sequence: TGTGCCAGTAGGGAAACAGGGAGAACTGAAGCTTTCTTT. It encodes CASRETGRTEAFF.

This clone was observed many times. This chain joins TRBV7-9 and TRBJ2-7; D gene ambiguous. V was clipped by 5 bases and J by 6 bases, with 14 bases between them. Germline V lookup: CDR1 SEHNR, CDR2 FQNEAQ (reference sequence). The CDR3 sequence is 13 residues long. CDR3 in amino acids: CASSRTPGLEQYF. The CDR3 DNA follows: TGTGCCAGCAGCCGTACCCCAGGTCTCGAGCAGTACTTC.

The chain has TRBV13 and TRBJ2-6, with D tentatively TRBD1 (5 bases). This CDR3 is 16 amino acids long. Per germline, CDR1 PRHDT and CDR2 FYEKMQ (reference sequence). V lost 2 bases to trimming and J lost 2 bases, with 10 bases between them. The CDR3 DNA is TGTGCCAGCAGCTTATTGGCAGGGCCTGGGGCCAACGTCCTGACTTTC. Its protein product is CASSLLAGPGANVLTF.

The V and J genes are TRBV23-1 and TRBJ1-5, with D possibly matching TRBD1 (5 bases). TRBV23-1 carries the ORF label, with uncertain function. The CDR3 is made up of 15 amino acids. V lost 6 bases and J lost 3, with 15 bases in between. CDR3 protein: CASRETALFNQPQHF. CDR3 nucleotides: TGCGCCAGCAGGGAGACAGCGCTGTTCAATCAGCCCCAGCATTTT.

V usage is TRBV11-2 and J usage is TRBJ1-4; TRBD1 aligns across 9 bases. The CDR3 runs to 17 residues. CDR1 and CDR2 (germline): SGHAT, FQNNGV. Trimming removed 1 base from V and 8 bases from J; junction bases left unmatched: 11. CDR3 residues: CASSLVGPGQGIEKLFF. The CDR3 bases are TGTGCCAGCAGCTTAGTGGGCCCGGGACAGGGAATAGAAAAACTGTTTTTT.

The rearrangement joins TRBV20-1 to TRBJ1-3; D perhaps matches TRBD1 (5 bases). Trimming cost V 3 bases and J 7 bases, with 16 bases left between them. The CDR3 is 14 amino acids. The germline V gene encodes CDR1 DFQATT and CDR2 SNEGSKA (reference sequence). CDR3 region: CSASTLQGINTIYF. Here the CDR3 DNA reads TGCAGTGCTAGTACCCTCCAGGGTATCAACACCATATATTTT.

The CDR3 loop is CAWSVDFSHSGNTIYF. The CDR3 bases are TGTGCCTGGAGTGTTGATTTCAGCCACTCTGGAAACACCATATATTTT. This chain uses TRBV30 with TRBJ1-3; the D is unclear. Looked up from germline, CDR1 is GTSNPN and CDR2 is SVGIG (reference sequence). The germline V and J ends were trimmed by 0 bases and 0 bases, with 12 bases remaining between them. This CDR3 has 16 residues.